A selection of T cell receptor beta chains follows, all from one sample in a study of shared clonotypes between healthy human individuals. The assay was immunoSEQ multiplex PCR, and TCRdb's table has in-frame clones only and misses some. The profile shows some 1 million clones, 65% to 80% of them singletons. Sequencing was carried out using memory CD4+ T cells sorted from blood. The receptors were sampled from a man between 18 and 35 years old in good health. The CDR3 runs from the conserved cysteine through the conserved F or W. D genes are given only for firm matches. Some rows mark clone size as missing; the rest say once, few, many or name a class of expanded clone.

>.|15|TRBJ1-2|TRBV30|.
CAWSAWGGDRQSYTF
TGTGCCTGGAGCGCTTGGGGGGGTGACCGGCAGAGCTACACCTTC
>.|19|TRBJ2-1|TRBV15|TRBD2
CATSSRRGTSGVSYNEQFF
TGTGCCACCAGCTCCAGACGGGGGACTAGCGGGGTCTCCTACAATGAGCAGTTCTTC
>.|14|TRBJ2-5|TRBV15|.
CATSRDTGRETQYF
TGTGCCACCAGCAGAGATACAGGTCGCGAGACCCAGTACTTC
>once|12|TRBJ1-1|TRBV28|.
CASSFAWAEAFF
TGTGCCAGCAGTTTCGCATGGGCTGAAGCTTTCTTT
>.|12|TRBJ2-2|TRBV7-9|.
CASSPRAGELFF
TGTGCCAGCAGCCCCCGCGCCGGGGAGCTGTTTTTT
>.|13|TRBJ2-7|TRBV19|TRBD1
CASSRTGSYEQYF
TGTGCCAGTAGTCGGACAGGGTCCTACGAGCAGTACTTC
>.|15|TRBJ2-1|TRBV4-3|.
CASSQDRVPYNEQFF
TGCGCCAGCAGCCAAGATCGGGTCCCATACAATGAGCAGTTCTTC
>.|16|TRBJ2-1|TRBV15|TRBD1
CATRTLGTGPYNEQFF
TGTGCCACCAGGACATTGGGGACAGGGCCCTACAATGAGCAGTTCTTC
>.|13|TRBJ2-7|TRBV2|.
CATLDINSYEQYF
TGTGCCACTTTGGACATAAACTCCTACGAGCAGTACTTC
>.|19|TRBJ2-3|TRBV7-2|.
CASSPRGSGGLTFTDTQYF
TGTGCCAGCAGCCCCCGAGGGAGCGGCGGGTTAACATTCACAGATACGCAGTATTTT
>.|14|TRBJ1-6|TRBV6-4|TRBD1
CASSSTGGASPLHF
TGTGCCAGCAGTAGTACAGGGGGTGCATCACCCCTCCACTTT
>once|14|TRBJ2-1|TRBV7-2|.
CASSLRPNGNEQFF
TGTGCCAGCAGCTTAAGACCAAATGGCAATGAGCAGTTCTTC
>once|14|TRBJ2-2|TRBV19|.
CASARQLNTGELFF
TGTGCCAGCGCCCGACAGCTTAACACCGGGGAGCTGTTTTTT
>few|15|TRBJ1-3|TRBV6-1|TRBD1
CASSEFQGAGNTIYF
TGTGCCAGCAGTGAATTTCAGGGGGCTGGAAACACCATATATTTT
>.|16|TRBJ2-5|TRBV5-4|TRBD2
CASSLSLAGFQETQYF
TGTGCCAGCAGCTTGTCACTAGCGGGTTTCCAAGAGACCCAGTACTTC
>once|14|TRBJ2-5|TRBV7-2|TRBD1
CASSRQGARETQYF
TGTGCCAGCAGCCGACAGGGGGCACGAGAGACCCAGTACTTC
>few|16|TRBJ2-1|TRBV11-1|TRBD2
CASSFIQLAGVGEQFF
TGTGCCAGCAGCTTCATCCAACTAGCGGGGGTGGGTGAGCAGTTCTTC
>.|14|TRBJ2-7|TRBV18|TRBD1
CASSPTGRPYEQYF
TGTGCCAGCTCACCGACAGGGAGACCCTACGAGCAGTACTTC
>.|13|TRBJ1-1|TRBV9|.
CASSNTPNTEAFF
TGTGCCAGCAGCAACACTCCGAACACTGAAGCTTTCTTT
>.|19|TRBJ2-4|TRBV5-1|TRBD1
CASSPPGQGIKNSGNIQYF
TGCGCCAGCAGCCCCCCGGGACAGGGGATTAAGAATTCGGGAAACATTCAGTACTTC
>.|15|TRBJ2-6|TRBV29-1|.
CSVYLRGPGANVLTF
TGCAGCGTATACTTGCGGGGCCCTGGGGCCAACGTCCTGACTTTC
>.|16|TRBJ2-6|TRBV18|.
CASLQGRSSGANVLTF
TGTGCCAGCCTACAGGGTCGTAGCTCTGGGGCCAACGTCCTGACTTTC
>.|12|TRBJ1-2|TRBV6-5|.
CASSYQGYGYTF
TGTGCCAGCAGTTACCAGGGGTATGGCTACACCTTC
>.|14|TRBJ2-4|TRBV30|.
CAWSVRVSKNIQYF
TGTGCCTGGAGTGTGCGGGTTTCCAAAAACATTCAGTACTTC
>many|14|TRBJ1-1|TRBV4-1|.
CASSQFRGNTEAFF
TGCGCCAGCAGCCAATTCCGCGGGAACACTGAAGCTTTCTTT
>once|16|TRBJ2-3|TRBV11-2|.
CASSLGRLFPTDTQYF
TGTGCCAGCAGCTTAGGTCGGCTATTCCCCACAGATACGCAGTATTTT
>.|14|TRBJ1-1|TRBV27|TRBD1
CASRTGGKRTEAFF
TGTGCCAGTAGGACAGGGGGAAAAAGGACTGAAGCTTTCTTT
>once|17|TRBJ2-6|TRBV9|TRBD1
CASSMTGAGSGANVLTF
TGTGCCAGCAGCATGACAGGGGCGGGCTCTGGGGCCAACGTCCTGACTTTC
>many|11|TRBJ1-1|TRBV20-1|.
CSARWSLEAFF
TGCAGTGCTCGGTGGAGTCTCGAAGCTTTCTTT
>.|15|TRBJ2-5|TRBV5-6|.
CASSWARGNQETQYF
TGTGCCAGCAGCTGGGCGAGGGGAAACCAAGAGACCCAGTACTTC
>.|14|TRBJ1-3|TRBV7-9|.
CASWDGISGNTIYF
TGTGCCAGCTGGGACGGAATCTCTGGAAACACCATATATTTT
>few|13|TRBJ2-7|TRBV19|.
CASSERTVYEQYF
TGTGCCAGTAGTGAGCGGACCGTCTACGAGCAGTACTTC
>once|15|TRBJ2-7|TRBV27|TRBD1
CASTPGQGIPYEQYF
TGTGCCAGCACTCCGGGACAGGGAATCCCCTACGAGCAGTACTTC
>.|13|TRBJ2-5|TRBV4-1|TRBD1
CASRPGGAETQYF
TGCGCCAGCAGACCAGGGGGCGCGGAGACCCAGTACTTC
>once|15|TRBJ1-3|TRBV30|.
CAWSPAGAAGNTIYF
TGTGCCTGGAGTCCGGCAGGGGCTGCTGGAAACACCATATATTTT
>few|15|TRBJ2-5|TRBV5-1|TRBD1
CASSSGQGSQETQYF
TGCGCCAGCAGCTCCGGACAGGGATCCCAAGAGACCCAGTACTTC
>.|15|TRBJ1-5|TRBV28|.
CASSLGGAGRQPQHF
TGTGCCAGCAGTTTGGGTGGGGCGGGTCGACAGCCCCAGCATTTT
>.|15|TRBJ1-2|TRBV6-1|.
CASNNRDGMNYGYTF
TGTGCCAGCAATAATCGGGATGGAATGAACTATGGCTACACCTTC
>.|16|TRBJ2-5|TRBV5-8|TRBD2
CASSLGTSGREETQYF
TGTGCCAGCAGCTTGGGGACTAGCGGGAGGGAAGAGACCCAGTACTTC
>.|14|TRBJ2-5|TRBV29-1|TRBD1
CSVPGQGAIETQYF
TGCAGCGTCCCCGGACAGGGGGCTATAGAGACCCAGTACTTC
>.|15|TRBJ1-4|TRBV5-1|TRBD1
CASSSLGTGDEKLFF
TGCGCCAGCAGCTCACTCGGGACAGGAGATGAAAAACTGTTTTTT
>.|14|TRBJ1-1|TRBV11-2|TRBD1
CASSAGGGNTEAFF
TGTGCCAGCAGCGCAGGGGGTGGGAACACTGAAGCTTTCTTT
>.|13|TRBJ1-3|TRBV28|.
CASKDRAGNTIYF
TGTGCCAGTAAGGACAGAGCGGGAAACACCATATATTTT
>once|15|TRBJ2-7|TRBV5-1|.
CASKLGEGALYEQYF
TGCGCCAGCAAATTGGGGGAGGGGGCCTTGTACGAGCAGTACTTC
>.|18|TRBJ2-6|TRBV7-2|.
CASSLAGLGYSGANVLTF
TGTGCCAGCAGCTTAGCGGGCCTCGGGTACTCTGGGGCCAACGTCCTGACTTTC
>many|12|TRBJ1-2|TRBV7-9|.
CASSFGLAPYAF
TGTGCCAGCAGCTTTGGTTTAGCCCCTTACGCCTTC
>.|13|TRBJ2-7|TRBV18|.
CASSPQGPYEQYF
TGTGCCAGCTCACCACAGGGTCCCTACGAGCAGTACTTC
>.|16|TRBJ2-3|TRBV10-1|TRBD1
CASGPGTGGASDTQYF
TGCGCCAGCGGACCCGGGACAGGGGGCGCCTCAGATACGCAGTATTTT
>.|17|TRBJ1-5|TRBV27|.
CASSLSRPGGGNQPQHF
TGTGCCAGCAGTTTATCTCGCCCCGGGGGTGGCAATCAGCCCCAGCATTTT
>.|17|TRBJ2-3|TRBV5-1|TRBD2
CASSLGLAGVDGDTQYF
TGCGCCAGCAGCTTGGGACTAGCGGGAGTAGATGGAGATACGCAGTATTTT
>few|11|TRBJ1-2|TRBV2|.
CASSVELEPLF
TGTGCCAGCAGTGTGGAGCTAGAGCCTCTCTTC
>few|15|TRBJ2-1|TRBV9|TRBD1
CASSVDPHRGNEQFF
TGTGCCAGCAGCGTAGATCCCCACAGGGGCAATGAGCAGTTCTTC
>few|12|TRBJ1-1|TRBV6-1|.
CASSERALEAFF
TGTGCCAGCAGTGAAAGAGCCCTTGAAGCTTTCTTT
>.|14|TRBJ2-7|TRBV19|TRBD1
CASSLGDRAYEQYF
TGTGCCAGTAGTTTAGGGGACAGAGCCTACGAGCAGTACTTC
>.|15|TRBJ2-2|TRBV5-1|.
CASSRDTLNTGELFF
TGCGCCAGCAGCAGGGACACCCTGAACACCGGGGAGCTGTTTTTT
>.|14|TRBJ2-5|TRBV19|.
CASSISWLHETQYF
TGTGCCAGTAGTATAAGTTGGCTACATGAGACCCAGTACTTC
>many|13|TRBJ1-1|TRBV14|.
CASSQDQNTEAFF
TGTGCCAGCAGCCAAGATCAGAACACTGAAGCTTTCTTT
>.|15|TRBJ2-6|TRBV10-3|.
CAISAGTAGANVLTF
TGTGCCATCAGTGCCGGGACGGCTGGGGCCAACGTCCTGACTTTC
>.|17|TRBJ2-1|TRBV5-4|.
CASSMGPSASSYNEQFF
TGTGCCAGCAGCATGGGTCCCAGTGCGAGCTCCTACAATGAGCAGTTCTTC